This T cell receptor beta chain was identified during a study of blood T cell repertoires in COVID-19. Looked up from germline, CDR1 is SGHVS and CDR2 is FQNEAQ. The CDR3 length is 16 residues. Losses at the gene ends were 4 bases for V and 4 bases for J; bases not matched to a gene: 11. Cohorts were assigned according to the clinical history that participants reported. Produced via immunoSEQ multiplex PCR; TCRdb's table is partial and in-frame only. The sample consists of fewer than 250,000 clones, roughly 87% of them appearing once. V gene TRBV7-8 combines with J gene TRBJ2-7; 9 bases are a match to TRBD2. Material for sequencing was PBMCs or T cells enriched from blood (not recorded which). This TCR derives from a man in his thirties or forties who had recovered from COVID-19. In nucleotides, the CDR3 is TGTGCCAGCAGCTCCCCCCCAGCGGGAGGTCAATACGAGCAGTACTTC. As protein: CASSSPPAGGQYEQYF. Variable domain in full (rest from reference TRBV7-8 and TRBJ2-7): GAGVSQSPRYKVAKRGQDVALRCDPISGHVSLFWYQQALGQGPEFLTYFQNEAQLDKSGLPSDRFFAERPEGSVSTLKIQRTQQEDSAVYLCASSSPPAGGQYEQYFGPGTRLTVT.